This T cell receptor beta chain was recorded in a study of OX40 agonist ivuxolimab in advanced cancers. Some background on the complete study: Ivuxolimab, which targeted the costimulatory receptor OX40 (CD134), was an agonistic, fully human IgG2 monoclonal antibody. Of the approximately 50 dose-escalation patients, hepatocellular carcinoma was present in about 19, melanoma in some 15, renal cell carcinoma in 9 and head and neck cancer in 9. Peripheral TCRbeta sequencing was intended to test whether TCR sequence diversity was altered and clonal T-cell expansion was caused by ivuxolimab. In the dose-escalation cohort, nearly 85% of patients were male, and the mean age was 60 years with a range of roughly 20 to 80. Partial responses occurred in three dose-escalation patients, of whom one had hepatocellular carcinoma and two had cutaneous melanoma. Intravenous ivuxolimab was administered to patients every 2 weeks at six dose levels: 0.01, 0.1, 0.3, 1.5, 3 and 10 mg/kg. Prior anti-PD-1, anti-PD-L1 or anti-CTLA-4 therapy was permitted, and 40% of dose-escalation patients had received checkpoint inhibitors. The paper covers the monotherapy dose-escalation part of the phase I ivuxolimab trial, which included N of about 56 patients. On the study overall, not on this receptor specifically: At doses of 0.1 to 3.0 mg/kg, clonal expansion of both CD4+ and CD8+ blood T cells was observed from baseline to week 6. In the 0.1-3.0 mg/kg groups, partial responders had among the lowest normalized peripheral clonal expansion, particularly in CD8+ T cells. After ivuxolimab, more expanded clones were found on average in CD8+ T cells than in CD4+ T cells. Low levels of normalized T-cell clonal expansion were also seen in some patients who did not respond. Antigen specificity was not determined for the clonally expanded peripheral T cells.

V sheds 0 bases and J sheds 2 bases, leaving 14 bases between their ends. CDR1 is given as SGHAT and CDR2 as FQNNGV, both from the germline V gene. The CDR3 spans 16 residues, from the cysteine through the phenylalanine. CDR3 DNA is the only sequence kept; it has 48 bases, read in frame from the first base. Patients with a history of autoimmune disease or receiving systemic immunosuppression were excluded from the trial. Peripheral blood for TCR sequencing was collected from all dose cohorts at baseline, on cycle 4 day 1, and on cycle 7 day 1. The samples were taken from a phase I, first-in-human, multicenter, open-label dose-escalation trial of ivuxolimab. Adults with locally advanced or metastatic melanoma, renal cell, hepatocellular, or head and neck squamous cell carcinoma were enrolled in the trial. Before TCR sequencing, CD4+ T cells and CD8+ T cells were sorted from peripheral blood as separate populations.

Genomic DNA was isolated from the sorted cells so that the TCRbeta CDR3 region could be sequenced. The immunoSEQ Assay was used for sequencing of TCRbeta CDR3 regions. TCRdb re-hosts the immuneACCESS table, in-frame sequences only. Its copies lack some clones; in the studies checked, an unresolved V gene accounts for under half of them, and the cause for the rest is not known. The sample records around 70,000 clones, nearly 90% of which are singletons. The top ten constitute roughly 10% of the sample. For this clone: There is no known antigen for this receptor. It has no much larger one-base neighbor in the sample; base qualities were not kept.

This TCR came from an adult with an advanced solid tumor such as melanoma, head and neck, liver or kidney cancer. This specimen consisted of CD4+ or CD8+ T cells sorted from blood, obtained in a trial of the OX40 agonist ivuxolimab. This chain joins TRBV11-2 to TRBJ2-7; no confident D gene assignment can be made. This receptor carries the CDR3 CASSLDGPEVAYEQYF. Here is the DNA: TGTGCCAGCAGCTTAGATGGTCCAGAAGTGGCCTACGAGCAGTACTTC.